These T cell receptor beta chains were read from a single sample in a study of response to subunit inactivated influenza vaccine. Each CDR3 protein is one row after TCRdb ran MiXCR on the RT-PCR reads. The data hold approximately 700,000 distinct CDR3 sequences, with 15% to 17% observed a single time. Sequenced material: PBMCs from blood, taken less than 13 days after vaccination. Receptors were obtained from a man aged 45-65 years who received an inactivated influenza vaccine. Both conserved end residues are part of each CDR3. D genes are given only for firm matches. Clone size appears in some rows only: once, few, many, or a class for an expanded clone.

abundance: many; d_gene: -; j_gene: TRBJ2-3; v_gene: TRBV20-1; CDR3nt: TGCAGTGCTAGAGATGCTGTTAACACAGATACGCAGTATTTT; CDR3aa: CSARDAVNTDTQYF
abundance: -; d_gene: TRBD1; j_gene: TRBJ1-1; v_gene: TRBV3-1; CDR3nt: TGTGCCAGCAGCCCCCCCGGGACAGGGGGCACTGAAGCTTTCTTT; CDR3aa: CASSPPGTGGTEAFF
abundance: few; d_gene: TRBD2; j_gene: TRBJ2-1; v_gene: TRBV11-2; CDR3nt: TGTGCCAGCAGCAGACGCGGGGCGGGGGGGAATAATGAGCAGTTCTTC; CDR3aa: CASSRRGAGGNNEQFF
abundance: -; d_gene: -; j_gene: TRBJ2-3; v_gene: TRBV4-1; CDR3nt: TGCGCCAGCAGCCAAGACCCGTTCGGAGATACGCAGTATTTT; CDR3aa: CASSQDPFGDTQYF
abundance: -; d_gene: TRBD2; j_gene: TRBJ2-1; v_gene: TRBV6-2/TRBV6-3; CDR3nt: TGTGCCAGCAGCCCCATCCGACTAGCGGGGGTCTCCTACAATGAGCAGTTCTTC; CDR3aa: CASSPIRLAGVSYNEQFF
abundance: -; d_gene: -; j_gene: TRBJ2-7; v_gene: TRBV5-6; CDR3nt: TGTGCCAGCAGCTTGGCCGGAACTCTTATCGACGAGCAGTACTTC; CDR3aa: CASSLAGTLIDEQYF
abundance: many; d_gene: TRBD1; j_gene: TRBJ2-3; v_gene: TRBV7-2; CDR3nt: TGTGCCAGCAGTCCGGACAGGGTAACAGATACGCAGTATTTT; CDR3aa: CASSPDRVTDTQYF
abundance: few; d_gene: TRBD1; j_gene: TRBJ2-2; v_gene: TRBV6-2/TRBV6-3; CDR3nt: TGTGCCAGCAGCCCCCCGGGACAGCTGGTGACCGGGGAGCTGTTTTTT; CDR3aa: CASSPPGQLVTGELFF
abundance: few; d_gene: TRBD2; j_gene: TRBJ2-1; v_gene: TRBV20-1; CDR3nt: TGCAGTGCTAGGGCTAGCGGGATCACCTACAGCGTGAGTGAGCAGTTCTTC; CDR3aa: CSARASGITYSVSEQFF
abundance: -; d_gene: TRBD1; j_gene: TRBJ1-6; v_gene: TRBV7-2; CDR3nt: TGTGCCAGCAGCTCCGCCCCGGGACAGGGAATTTCACCCCTCCACTTT; CDR3aa: CASSSAPGQGISPLHF
abundance: -; d_gene: -; j_gene: TRBJ2-3; v_gene: TRBV6-5; CDR3nt: TGTGCCAGCAGTTACGCCCAGAAAGATACGCAGTATTTT; CDR3aa: CASSYAQKDTQYF
abundance: -; d_gene: -; j_gene: TRBJ1-5; v_gene: TRBV7-2; CDR3nt: TGTGCCAGCAGCTTAGGTCCATCCCAGCCCCAGCATTTT; CDR3aa: CASSLGPSQPQHF